The subject of this entry is one T cell receptor beta chain. These data belong to a study of T cells after yellow fever vaccination. Germline V CDR1 and CDR2: PRHDT, FYEKMQ (reference sequence). The junction had 7 bases not matched to a gene; V was cut back by 1 base and J by 4 bases. This CDR3 is built from 16 residues. TCRdb re-called the 5' RACE reads with MiXCR, one entry per CDR3 protein. The sample holds a few hundred thousand distinct CDR3 sequences; 6.9% are singletons and the top ten take roughly 0.93%. The clonotype comes from a man younger than 45 who received the YFV17D yellow fever vaccine. The sample in question was CD4+ T cells sorted from PBMCs, obtained 15 days after the yellow fever booster vaccination. The chain carries TRBV13 and TRBJ2-1; TRBD2 matches at 7 bases. CDR3 in amino acids: CASSLVGVSGYNEQFF. CDR3 sequence (DNA): TGTGCCAGCAGCTTAGTAGGCGTTAGCGGGTACAATGAGCAGTTCTTC.